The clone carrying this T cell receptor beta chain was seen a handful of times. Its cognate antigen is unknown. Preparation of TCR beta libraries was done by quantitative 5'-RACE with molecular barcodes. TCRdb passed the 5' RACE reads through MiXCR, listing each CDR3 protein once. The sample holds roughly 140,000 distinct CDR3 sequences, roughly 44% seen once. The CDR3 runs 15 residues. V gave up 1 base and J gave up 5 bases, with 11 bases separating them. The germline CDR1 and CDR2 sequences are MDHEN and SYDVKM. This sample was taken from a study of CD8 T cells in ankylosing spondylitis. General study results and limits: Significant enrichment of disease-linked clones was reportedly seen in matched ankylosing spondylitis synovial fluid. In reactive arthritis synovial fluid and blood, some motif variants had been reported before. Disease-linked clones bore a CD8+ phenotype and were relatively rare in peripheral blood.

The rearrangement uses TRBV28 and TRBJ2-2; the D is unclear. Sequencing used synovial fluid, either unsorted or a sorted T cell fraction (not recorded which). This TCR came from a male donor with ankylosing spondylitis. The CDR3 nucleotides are TGTGCCAGCAGTTTATCCGTGTTGTTGACCGGGGAGCTGTTTTTT. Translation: CASSLSVLLTGELFF. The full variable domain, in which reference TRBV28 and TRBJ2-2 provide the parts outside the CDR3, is DVKVTQSSRYLVKRTGEKVFLECVQDMDHENMFWYRQDPGLGLRLIYFSYDVKMKEKGDIPEGYSVSREKKERFSLILESASTNQTSMYLCASSLSVLLTGELFFGEGSRLTVL.